This is a list of T cell receptor beta chains from one sample in a study of blood T cell repertoires in COVID-19. Sequenced by immunoSEQ multiplex PCR; TCRdb stores in-frame clones only, minus some. Here the sample spans some 150,000 clones, about 89% being singletons. The sequencing sample was made of peripheral blood. These receptors all stem from a man in his sixties or seventies with acute or convalescent COVID-19. The CDR3 runs from the conserved cysteine through the conserved F or W. Fields, in order: CDR3 protein, CDR3 DNA, CDR3 length, J gene, clone size, D gene, V gene. A D gene is named only where the DNA matches it firmly. Expanded clones get a size class; other rows say once, few or many, or leave the size out.

CDR3 protein: CASSLGSGGTDTQYF; CDR3 DNA: TGCGCCAGCAGCTTGGGTAGCGGGGGCACAGATACGCAGTATTTT; CDR3 length: 15; J gene: TRBJ2-3; clone size: -; D gene: TRBD2; V gene: TRBV5-1
CDR3 protein: CASSVPTNTDTQYF; CDR3 DNA: TGTGCCAGCAGCGTACCCACAAACACAGATACGCAGTATTTT; CDR3 length: 14; J gene: TRBJ2-3; clone size: -; D gene: -; V gene: TRBV9
CDR3 protein: CASRNGLADPWEQYF; CDR3 DNA: TGTGCCAGCAGGAATGGACTAGCGGACCCCTGGGAGCAGTACTTC; CDR3 length: 15; J gene: TRBJ2-7; clone size: -; D gene: TRBD2; V gene: TRBV7-8
CDR3 protein: CASSQEPSGVQYF; CDR3 DNA: TGTGCCAGCAGCCAAGAGCCGTCAGGTGTGCAGTACTTC; CDR3 length: 13; J gene: TRBJ2-5; clone size: few; D gene: -; V gene: TRBV3-1/TRBV3-2
CDR3 protein: CASSPQLTTNEKLFF; CDR3 DNA: TGTGCCAGCAGCCCACAACTAACGACTAATGAAAAACTGTTTTTT; CDR3 length: 15; J gene: TRBJ1-4; clone size: -; D gene: -; V gene: TRBV7-2
CDR3 protein: CASGGSYNEQFF; CDR3 DNA: TGTGCCAGTGGCGGCTCCTACAATGAGCAGTTCTTC; CDR3 length: 12; J gene: TRBJ2-1; clone size: -; D gene: -; V gene: TRBV9
CDR3 protein: CASSSGKDEQYF; CDR3 DNA: TGTGCCAGCAGTTCAGGGAAGGACGAGCAGTACTTC; CDR3 length: 12; J gene: TRBJ2-7; clone size: -; D gene: -; V gene: TRBV27
CDR3 protein: CASSVDRGQETQYF; CDR3 DNA: TGTGCCAGCAGCGTAGACAGGGGGCAAGAGACCCAGTACTTC; CDR3 length: 14; J gene: TRBJ2-5; clone size: -; D gene: TRBD1; V gene: TRBV9
CDR3 protein: CASSLLLGTGPTGELFF; CDR3 DNA: TGTGCCAGCAGTTTACTCTTAGGGACAGGACCCACCGGGGAGCTGTTTTTT; CDR3 length: 17; J gene: TRBJ2-2; clone size: once; D gene: TRBD1; V gene: TRBV27
CDR3 protein: CASSKGWSTDTQYF; CDR3 DNA: TGTGCCAGCAGTAAGGGGTGGAGCACAGATACGCAGTATTTT; CDR3 length: 14; J gene: TRBJ2-3; clone size: -; D gene: -; V gene: TRBV27
CDR3 protein: CASSLSGVMNTEAFF; CDR3 DNA: TGTGCCAGCAGTTTATCAGGAGTGATGAACACTGAAGCTTTCTTT; CDR3 length: 15; J gene: TRBJ1-1; clone size: -; D gene: -; V gene: TRBV27
CDR3 protein: CASSSLTGAVAYEQYF; CDR3 DNA: TGCGCCAGCAGCTCCCTCACAGGGGCCGTAGCCTACGAGCAGTACTTC; CDR3 length: 16; J gene: TRBJ2-7; clone size: -; D gene: TRBD1; V gene: TRBV5-1
CDR3 protein: CASSATGNTEAFF; CDR3 DNA: TGCGCCAGCAGCGCTACAGGGAACACTGAAGCTTTCTTT; CDR3 length: 13; J gene: TRBJ1-1; clone size: -; D gene: -; V gene: TRBV4-1
CDR3 protein: CASSLVRGDEQFF; CDR3 DNA: TGTGCCAGCAGCTTAGTCAGGGGCGATGAGCAGTTCTTC; CDR3 length: 13; J gene: TRBJ2-1; clone size: -; D gene: -; V gene: TRBV11-2
CDR3 protein: CASRQPNSPLHF; CDR3 DNA: TGTGCCAGCAGACAGCCGAATTCACCCCTCCACTTT; CDR3 length: 12; J gene: TRBJ1-6; clone size: -; D gene: -; V gene: TRBV2
CDR3 protein: CASSLVPLRGENIQYF; CDR3 DNA: TGCGCCAGCAGCTTGGTACCTCTTAGGGGCGAAAACATTCAGTACTTC; CDR3 length: 16; J gene: TRBJ2-4; clone size: -; D gene: -; V gene: TRBV5-1
CDR3 protein: CASSQQVNTEAFF; CDR3 DNA: TGTGCCAGCAGCCAACAGGTGAACACTGAAGCTTTCTTT; CDR3 length: 13; J gene: TRBJ1-1; clone size: -; D gene: -; V gene: TRBV11-1
CDR3 protein: CASSGPWAGGYSNQPQHF; CDR3 DNA: TGTGCCAGCAGTGGACCCTGGGCAGGGGGCTATAGCAATCAGCCCCAGCATTTT; CDR3 length: 18; J gene: TRBJ1-5; clone size: few; D gene: TRBD1; V gene: TRBV6-1
CDR3 protein: CASSSSPSNSYNEQFF; CDR3 DNA: TGTGCCAGCAGCTCCTCCCCTAGCAACTCCTACAATGAGCAGTTCTTC; CDR3 length: 16; J gene: TRBJ2-1; clone size: -; D gene: -; V gene: TRBV7-2
CDR3 protein: CASSLAGATYEQYF; CDR3 DNA: TGTGCCAGCAGTTTGGCGGGGGCCACCTACGAGCAGTACTTC; CDR3 length: 14; J gene: TRBJ2-7; clone size: few; D gene: -; V gene: TRBV6-6
CDR3 protein: CSVGGESDEKLFF; CDR3 DNA: TGCAGCGTTGGAGGAGAGTCGGATGAAAAACTGTTTTTT; CDR3 length: 13; J gene: TRBJ1-4; clone size: -; D gene: -; V gene: TRBV29-1
CDR3 protein: CASSADRADEKLFF; CDR3 DNA: TGTGCCAGCAGCGCGGACAGGGCGGACGAAAAACTGTTTTTT; CDR3 length: 14; J gene: TRBJ1-4; clone size: -; D gene: TRBD1; V gene: TRBV5-4
CDR3 protein: CASSLSQNTEAFF; CDR3 DNA: TGTGCCAGCAGTTTAAGCCAGAACACTGAAGCTTTCTTT; CDR3 length: 13; J gene: TRBJ1-1; clone size: -; D gene: -; V gene: TRBV28
CDR3 protein: CASSTQGADTDTQYF; CDR3 DNA: TGTGCCAGCAGTACCCAGGGGGCTGACACAGATACGCAGTATTTT; CDR3 length: 15; J gene: TRBJ2-3; clone size: -; D gene: TRBD1; V gene: TRBV6-2/TRBV6-3
CDR3 protein: CASSFQASYEQYF; CDR3 DNA: TGTGCCAGCAGTTTTCAGGCTTCCTACGAGCAGTACTTC; CDR3 length: 13; J gene: TRBJ2-7; clone size: -; D gene: -; V gene: TRBV12-3/TRBV12-4
CDR3 protein: CASSSPKGEQFF; CDR3 DNA: TGTGCCAGCAGCTCCCCCAAGGGGGAGCAGTTCTTC; CDR3 length: 12; J gene: TRBJ2-1; clone size: -; D gene: -; V gene: TRBV7-3
CDR3 protein: CASSPGGSGNTIYF; CDR3 DNA: TGCGCCAGCAGCCCGGGGGGCTCTGGAAACACCATATATTTT; CDR3 length: 14; J gene: TRBJ1-3; clone size: once; D gene: -; V gene: TRBV10-1
CDR3 protein: CASSPEGVGGGLTDTQYF; CDR3 DNA: TGTGCCAGCAGCCCCGAGGGAGTCGGCGGGGGACTCACAGATACGCAGTATTTT; CDR3 length: 18; J gene: TRBJ2-3; clone size: -; D gene: TRBD2; V gene: TRBV3-1/TRBV3-2
CDR3 protein: CASDRGRPGELFF; CDR3 DNA: TGTGCCTCCGACAGGGGGCGTCCCGGGGAGCTGTTTTTT; CDR3 length: 13; J gene: TRBJ2-2; clone size: -; D gene: TRBD1; V gene: TRBV19
CDR3 protein: CASSHGGDSYNEQFF; CDR3 DNA: TGTGCCAGCAGCCATGGGGGGGACTCCTACAATGAGCAGTTCTTC; CDR3 length: 15; J gene: TRBJ2-1; clone size: -; D gene: TRBD2; V gene: TRBV28
CDR3 protein: CASNGGLGTGELFF; CDR3 DNA: TGTGCCAGCAATGGGGGCTTAGGCACCGGGGAGCTGTTTTTT; CDR3 length: 14; J gene: TRBJ2-2; clone size: -; D gene: -; V gene: TRBV27
CDR3 protein: CASSQEATGFSEKLFF; CDR3 DNA: TGCGCCAGCAGCCAAGAGGCGACAGGGTTTAGCGAAAAACTGTTTTTT; CDR3 length: 16; J gene: TRBJ1-4; clone size: -; D gene: TRBD1; V gene: TRBV4-1
CDR3 protein: CATSGSDSPLHF; CDR3 DNA: TGTGCCACCTCAGGGTCCGATTCACCCCTCCACTTT; CDR3 length: 12; J gene: TRBJ1-6; clone size: -; D gene: -; V gene: TRBV5-4
CDR3 protein: CASSSGGGEQFF; CDR3 DNA: TGTGCCAGCAGCTCCGGGGGGGGTGAGCAGTTCTTC; CDR3 length: 12; J gene: TRBJ2-1; clone size: -; D gene: TRBD2; V gene: TRBV28
CDR3 protein: CASSQEGGGTGLYNEQFF; CDR3 DNA: TGCGCCAGCAGCCAAGAAGGGGGAGGGACAGGGCTCTACAATGAGCAGTTCTTC; CDR3 length: 18; J gene: TRBJ2-1; clone size: -; D gene: TRBD1; V gene: TRBV4-1
CDR3 protein: CASSRMDTQYF; CDR3 DNA: TGTGCCAGCAGCAGAATGGATACGCAGTATTTT; CDR3 length: 11; J gene: TRBJ2-3; clone size: -; D gene: -; V gene: TRBV12-3/TRBV12-4
CDR3 protein: CASSLPVTSREQYF; CDR3 DNA: TGTGCCAGCAGCCTGCCAGTAACTAGTCGCGAGCAGTACTTC; CDR3 length: 14; J gene: TRBJ2-7; clone size: -; D gene: -; V gene: TRBV10-3
CDR3 protein: CASSSGQGGNIQYF; CDR3 DNA: TGTGCCAGCAGTTCGGGACAGGGGGGGAACATTCAGTACTTC; CDR3 length: 14; J gene: TRBJ2-4; clone size: -; D gene: TRBD1; V gene: TRBV27
CDR3 protein: CASGPRLGLGNEQFF; CDR3 DNA: TGTGCCAGCGGACCGAGACTAGGCCTGGGCAATGAGCAGTTCTTC; CDR3 length: 15; J gene: TRBJ2-1; clone size: -; D gene: -; V gene: TRBV6-5
CDR3 protein: CASSLVSGGPGEQFF; CDR3 DNA: TGCGCCAGCAGCCTGGTCAGCGGGGGGCCGGGTGAGCAGTTCTTC; CDR3 length: 15; J gene: TRBJ2-1; clone size: -; D gene: TRBD2; V gene: TRBV4-3
CDR3 protein: CASSEDRVGYGYTF; CDR3 DNA: TGTGCCAGCAGTGAAGACAGGGTGGGCTATGGCTACACCTTC; CDR3 length: 14; J gene: TRBJ1-2; clone size: -; D gene: -; V gene: TRBV2
CDR3 protein: CAISGHPRDQGNGYTF; CDR3 DNA: TGTGCCATCAGTGGACACCCCAGGGACCAGGGGAATGGCTACACCTTC; CDR3 length: 16; J gene: TRBJ1-2; clone size: -; D gene: -; V gene: TRBV10-3
CDR3 protein: CASSIGGGRSSYNEQFF; CDR3 DNA: TGTGCCAGTAGTATAGGGGGGGGGCGTAGCTCCTACAATGAGCAGTTCTTC; CDR3 length: 17; J gene: TRBJ2-1; clone size: -; D gene: -; V gene: TRBV19
CDR3 protein: CASTLTGGEEKLFF; CDR3 DNA: TGCGCCAGCACACTGACAGGGGGAGAAGAAAAACTGTTTTTT; CDR3 length: 14; J gene: TRBJ1-4; clone size: -; D gene: TRBD1; V gene: TRBV10-2
CDR3 protein: CAGLGGDGNTIYF; CDR3 DNA: TGTGCCGGCCTAGGGGGTGATGGAAACACCATATATTTT; CDR3 length: 13; J gene: TRBJ1-3; clone size: -; D gene: -; V gene: TRBV18
CDR3 protein: CASSGRDGGYTF; CDR3 DNA: TGTGCCAGCAGTGGGAGAGATGGAGGCTACACCTTC; CDR3 length: 12; J gene: TRBJ1-2; clone size: -; D gene: -; V gene: TRBV7-9
CDR3 protein: CASSPRKGAPEAFF; CDR3 DNA: TGTGCCAGCAGTCCGCGGAAGGGGGCCCCTGAAGCTTTCTTT; CDR3 length: 14; J gene: TRBJ1-1; clone size: -; D gene: TRBD1; V gene: TRBV28
CDR3 protein: CASSMSGTANEKLFF; CDR3 DNA: TGTGCCAGTAGTATGTCCGGGACTGCTAATGAAAAACTGTTTTTT; CDR3 length: 15; J gene: TRBJ1-4; clone size: -; D gene: -; V gene: TRBV19
CDR3 protein: CASSSTGAEQPQHF; CDR3 DNA: TGTGCCAGCAGCTCGACAGGGGCTGAGCAGCCCCAGCATTTT; CDR3 length: 14; J gene: TRBJ1-5; clone size: -; D gene: TRBD1; V gene: TRBV7-9
CDR3 protein: CASSQIQTGGNSPLHF; CDR3 DNA: TGTGCCAGCAGCCAAATCCAGACAGGGGGTAATTCACCCCTCCACTTT; CDR3 length: 16; J gene: TRBJ1-6; clone size: -; D gene: TRBD1; V gene: TRBV4-2
CDR3 protein: CASSLGRDYGYTF; CDR3 DNA: TGTGCCAGTAGTCTGGGGAGAGACTATGGCTACACCTTC; CDR3 length: 13; J gene: TRBJ1-2; clone size: once; D gene: -; V gene: TRBV19
CDR3 protein: CASSLHSLPSYEQYF; CDR3 DNA: TGCGCCAGCAGCTTGCACAGCCTCCCCTCCTACGAGCAGTACTTC; CDR3 length: 15; J gene: TRBJ2-7; clone size: -; D gene: -; V gene: TRBV5-1
CDR3 protein: CASSVDGTQYF; CDR3 DNA: TGTGCCAGCAGCGTAGACGGTACGCAGTATTTT; CDR3 length: 11; J gene: TRBJ2-3; clone size: -; D gene: -; V gene: TRBV9
CDR3 protein: CASSVDSRGTEAFF; CDR3 DNA: TGTGCCAGCAGCGTCGACTCTAGGGGTACTGAAGCTTTCTTT; CDR3 length: 14; J gene: TRBJ1-1; clone size: once; D gene: -; V gene: TRBV7-2
CDR3 protein: CAWSVLGTGPQHF; CDR3 DNA: TGTGCCTGGAGTGTACTAGGGACAGGGCCCCAGCATTTT; CDR3 length: 13; J gene: TRBJ1-5; clone size: -; D gene: TRBD1; V gene: TRBV30